This T cell receptor beta chain emerged from a study of Tregs in tolerant kidney transplant recipients. Study-wide findings and caveats: Biological reproducibility was not directly addressed, but technical replication error appeared minimal. Tolerant patients' donor-specific Tregs expanded beyond overall Tregs, suggesting antigen-driven growth.

Assay: immunoSEQ multiplex PCR; the TCRdb copy retains only in-frame clones and omits some. The sample records 75,000 to 85,000 clones, approximately 90% being singletons. A word on this clone: The antigen is not known.

The V gene's germline CDR1 is SNHLY and CDR2 FYNNEI. Trimming cost V 0 bases and J 7 bases, with 12 bases left between them. CDR3 length equals 14 residues. CD4+CD25+CD127- Tregs, CD4+CD25- non-Tregs, CD4 and CD8 cells were sorted. An overnight rest at 37°C with about 200 IU/ml IL-2 preceded regulatory T cell sorting from thawed PBMCs. This sequence originates from a human donor who received a combined kidney and bone marrow transplant. This chain joins TRBV2 and TRBJ1-2; perhaps TRBD1 as D (5 bases). This material consisted of Tregs from blood, taken before the transplant. The CDR3 DNA is TGTGCCAGCAGTGAAGCTATATTCGGGGCTGGCTACACCTTC. Its protein product is CASSEAIFGAGYTF.